The source of this T cell receptor beta chain is a study of cytomegalovirus exposure and HLA in healthy donors (dated by TCRdb to 2015 to 2018). For context, the study as a whole: According to an earlier analysis of 587 of the donors, 150 million to 200 million T cells yielded some 120 million unique TCR beta sequences and about 300 Gb of sequence data. An early release covering roughly 640 HLA-typed donors comprised about 300 gigabases of sequencing data and roughly 86 million unique TCR sequences. Among the roughly 430 genotyped donors, about 83% belonged to the genetic ancestry cluster associated with self-reported Caucasian donors. The study was designed to test whether signatures of past pathogen exposure could be identified by cataloging public T cell receptors. Using immunosequencing, the study profiled T cell repertoires from some 670 subjects and related those repertoires to cytomegalovirus serostatus. A separate validation cohort of about 110 different subjects was used in addition to the approximately 700-subject first cohort. To predict cytomegalovirus infection status, the study brought together high-throughput TCR immunosequencing, statistical association of individual TCRs with disease status, and machine learning. A later analysis re-examined previously published TCR beta repertoires from hundreds of donors and added high-resolution HLA genotyping to investigate patterns of TCR occurrence. The later analysis used no new phenotypic data to find candidate immune exposures, relying instead on TCR beta sequences and their occurrence across donors. An earlier analysis of roughly 580 of the donors used high-throughput TCR beta sequencing to judge whether each TCR beta V gene segment behaved as functional or pseudogenic. Donor age, sex, ethnicity and CMV serostatus were compiled alongside the repertoire data. In a later genetic analysis, genome-wide SNP genotypes for 398 of the 666 donors were used, and that subset was treated as a discovery cohort. Every discovery cohort repertoire had been produced on one sequencing platform. Class I and class II HLA loci were covered by the typing at four-digit resolution. Typing coverage differed by locus: A, B, C, DRB1 and DQB1 were typed in roughly 620-640 donors, DQA1 in about 550, DPA1 in 600 to 610, and DPB1 in roughly 450. Four to six DR-DQ haplotypes were handled as single units for association and clustering, since linkage in the cohort was strong. On average, about 240,000 unique TCR beta nucleotide sequences were sequenced per donor among 398 genotyped donors of the cohort, with approximately 18% of those sequences being non-productive. The paper's findings and limits, for the study overall: The study listed 164 TCR beta chains as associated with cytomegalovirus. Some IMGT-functional V segments, including TRBV6-2 and TRBV6-3, could not be told apart with the 87-base-pair reads, so those segments were excluded. A group of highly shared sequence variants was considered likely to be a technical artifact of the sequencing pipeline. A later genetic analysis reported fewer N-insertions in productive TCRs among donors in an Asian-associated ancestry cluster than the roughly 720-donor mean. The authors suggested that the approach could potentially be generalized to other disease states and immunological phenotypes. When HLA alleles, especially DR and DQ, strongly co-occurred, attributing TCR associations to individual alleles was difficult. The classifier was reported to diagnose cytomegalovirus status with high specificity and sensitivity in both the original and validation cohorts. Sequencing depth was assumed to be roughly uniform across donors in the presence/absence analyses, though that assumption may not hold. A further reported finding was that TCR beta sequences accurately predicted the HLA-A and HLA-B alleles for most subjects in the first cohort. Because counts were too low, seventeen rarely observed V segments, including chromosome 9 orphons, were left out of the earlier analysis of some 640 of the donors. The only immune exposure information available for the cohort was CMV serostatus. Three of the identified cytomegalovirus-associated TCR beta chains were confirmed in vitro to be specific for cytomegalovirus antigens. In a later analysis, HLA-associated TCR beta chains showed more clonal expansion and lower generation probabilities than non-associated chains that were equally common. Most CMV-associated TCR beta chains appeared to be HLA-restricted in a later analysis, and the HLA associations seemed to be driven largely by CMV exposure. In a later analysis, 15,000 to 20,000 TCR beta sequences were associated with specific HLA alleles at a false discovery rate of 0.05. In a later analysis, several top co-occurrence clusters were reported to appear linked to parvovirus B19, influenza, CMV and Epstein-Barr virus. In a later genetic analysis, a missense DCLRE1C variant was associated with V-gene and J-gene trimming of TCR beta chains, and the association was replicated in an independent cohort. Across donors, most TCR sequences were observed very rarely, whereas some public TCRs were present in many individuals. Because some donors lacked HLA typing at each locus, the association tests relied only on the typed subset. In this cohort, only TCR beta chains were sequenced, and detectable features were limited by the absence of alpha or paired-chain data. In an earlier analysis of around 600 of the donors, most TCR beta V segments were observed in productive rearrangements about 87% or about 30% of the time, broadly matching IMGT annotations. In a later analysis, the rate of TCR association differed among HLA loci, with DRB1 alleles having the most associated TCRs and HLA-C alleles having the fewest. Linkage disequilibrium might explain the correlated functional status among segregating V segments, but an unknown experimental factor could not be excluded.

Worth noting for this clone: Its recognized antigen is unknown. Qualities for individual bases were not recorded, and no much larger clone is one base off.

Between the V and J ends, shortened by 5 bases and 7 bases respectively, the junction contains 17 bases. Measured from the cysteine to the phenylalanine, the CDR3 is 15 residues long. The DNA shown is the 45-base CDR3, in frame from base 1. Via the germline V gene, CDR1 is SGHTA and CDR2 FQGNSA. The method behind the library was the immunoSEQ multiplex PCR assay. A mixture of 60 forward primers for TCR Vbeta segments and 13 reverse primers for TCR Jbeta segments was used in the multiplex PCR. The CDR3 region of rearranged TCR beta genes was amplified from genomic DNA with a multiplex PCR assay. The amplified TCR beta libraries were sequenced on the Illumina HiSeq System as 87-base-pair reads. Concerning the study's data processing: Across the 670 or so repertoires, a later analysis counted 75 million to 90 million unique TCR beta chains, 9.5 million to 13 million of which were shared by at least two donors. To remove PCR and sequencing errors, raw reads were error-corrected and collapsed into unique sequences using a nearest-neighbor algorithm that merged closely related sequences. Alignment of CDR3 sequences to IMGT reference sequences was used to assign V, D and J gene segments. For a sequence to be retained, a match of at least six nucleotides was required to both a V gene segment and a J gene segment. A rearrangement was called productive if the CDR3 had no stop codons and remained in frame with V and J, and every other rearrangement was called non-productive. CDR3 was defined by IMGT convention, running from the second conserved V-encoded cysteine to the conserved J-encoded phenylalanine. In an earlier analysis of more than 550 of the donors, sequences lacking an unambiguous match to a single V gene segment were excluded. An earlier analysis of a few hundred of the donors called V segments functional above 56.7% productive rearrangements and segregating when the between-donor standard deviation exceeded 5%. A statistical classification framework was developed to diagnose cytomegalovirus status using the catalog of TCR beta chain sequences. In a later analysis, TCR nucleotide sequences were compared against IMGT/GENE-DB human TR gene sequences so that V and J genes could be assigned. Using the TCRdist pipeline, a later analysis assigned CDR3 sequences along with most-parsimonious VDJ recombination scenarios. In a later analysis, every TCR beta chain was defined by the combination of its CDR3 amino acid sequence and its V-gene family, and reads without a unique V-gene family were dropped. A later analysis removed nearly 600 highly shared, low-generation-probability nucleotide sequences to deal with suspected cross-contamination and a sequencing artifact. In a later analysis, a clonal expansion index for each public chain was calculated from normalized within-repertoire ranks of inferred template counts. In a later analysis, generation probabilities were computed using a VDJ recombination model fitted to out-of-frame rearrangements, and the results were checked against IGoR. In a later analysis, hypergeometric tests were used to score TCR-TCR, TCR-HLA and TCR-CMV co-occurrence, with a repertoire-size bias correction applied to TCR pairs. False discovery rates were estimated in a later analysis by permuting HLA or CMV assignments 20 times. A later analysis grouped co-occurring TCRs with DBSCAN, adding TCRdist sequence similarity when clustering within HLA-allele-positive subsets. For co-occurrence clustering, repertoires with fewer than 30,000 or more than 120,000 public chains were excluded, along with roughly 5 repertoires with anomalous nucleotide sharing. This immuneACCESS table, as held by TCRdb, lists in-frame sequences with V and J called but not all clones. Of the missing ones, under half trace to an unresolved V gene in checked studies; the others have no known cause. The V and J calls and clone size come from that table; D and trimming were worked out from the DNA. The sample data list roughly 93,000 clones, and 76% of these were observed just once. The ten largest clones capture about 2.9% of the sample.

The cohort consisted of 600 to 700 healthy bone marrow donors. At the time of sampling, every cohort member was nominally healthy, though immune exposures that went unrecorded were likely present. The donor tested CMV seronegative, placing the donor among the 350 or so seronegative members of the cohort. A peripheral blood sample was collected from each donor, and TCR beta sequencing was performed on peripheral blood mononuclear cells. The Qiagen DNeasy Blood Extraction Kit was used to extract genomic DNA from the blood cell samples. This clonotype was obtained from a man aged 35 to 55 in good health and CMV-seronegative. The sample was PBMCs. The chain couples TRBV7-2 to TRBJ2-2; TRBD2 is a weak D gene call, 5 bases matching. The DNA is as follows: TGTGCCAGCAGCCCCGGAGGTAGCCGCGGCGGGGAGCTGTTTTTT. Its amino acids are CASSPGGSRGGELFF.